The subject of this entry is one TCR beta chain. This CDR3 is built from 15 residues. V dropped 6 bases and J dropped 4 bases, with 17 bases sitting between them. Germline V lookup: CDR1 SGHTA, CDR2 FQGNSA. In the source study's methods: Nucleated cell number was recorded as an estimate derived from reference gene primer amplification. Measured with immunoSEQ multiplex PCR; TCRdb has only the in-frame clones, and not every one. That table furnishes V, J and clone size, whereas the DNA furnished D and trimming. The repertoire includes under 130,000 clones, around 87% of them detected once, and about 30% sits in the top ten. This sample is part of a study of blood T cell repertoires in COVID-19. Across the study: PBMCs, B-cell-depleted T cells, or T cells provided the cDNA or gDNA that made up the material.

This receptor was taken from a woman older than 75 with acute or convalescent COVID-19. This rearrangement joins TRBV7-2 to TRBJ2-3; perhaps TRBD2 as D (7 bases). Input material: peripheral blood. CDR3 DNA sequence: TGTGCCAGCAGTCCCCAAGGGGGGGCGGCAGATACGCAGTATTTT. Amino acids: CASSPQGGAADTQYF.